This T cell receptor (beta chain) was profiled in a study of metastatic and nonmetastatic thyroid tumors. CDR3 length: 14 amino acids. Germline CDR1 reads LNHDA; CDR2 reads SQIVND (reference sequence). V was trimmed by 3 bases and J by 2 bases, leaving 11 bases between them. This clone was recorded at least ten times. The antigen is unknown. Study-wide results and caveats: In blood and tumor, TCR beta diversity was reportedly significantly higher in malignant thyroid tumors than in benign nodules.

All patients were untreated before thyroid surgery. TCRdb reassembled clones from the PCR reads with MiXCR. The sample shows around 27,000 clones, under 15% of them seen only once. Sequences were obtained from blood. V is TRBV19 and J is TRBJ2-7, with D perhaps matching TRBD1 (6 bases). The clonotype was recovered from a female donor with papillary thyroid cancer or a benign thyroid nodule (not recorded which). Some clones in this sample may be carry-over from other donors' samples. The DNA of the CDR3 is TGTGCCAGTAGTATCCGACAGGAAGCCTACGAGCAGTACTTC. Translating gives CASSIRQEAYEQYF.